The text below deals with one T cell receptor beta chain. The antigen it binds to is not known. Base qualities are missing; no much larger clone stands one base away. The germline V gene gives CDR1 as SGHTA and CDR2 as FQGNSA. The junction shows trimming of 0 bases on V and 1 base on J, and the gene matches do not reach 5 bases of it. Its CDR3 holds 17 amino acids, cysteine through phenylalanine. Only the CDR3 DNA stays, 51 bases, in frame from base 1. These data belong to a study of T cells in Graves' hyperthyroidism and ophthalmopathy (dated by TCRdb to the late 2010s). Study-wide context: To identify TCR V-J signatures that set the groups apart, the researchers used a discovery cohort of about a hundred patients, made up of 40 to 45 with Graves' ophthalmopathy and 57 with stable Graves' hyperthyroidism. The 100 or so discovery patients were randomly divided into training and test sets at a 7:3 ratio. In addition, the study compared T-cell repertoires in thyroid tissue and in blood from six Graves' hyperthyroidism patients. According to the paper, TCR Vbeta CDR3 sequencing was carried out on 135 peripheral blood samples, which came from around 43 ophthalmopathy, around 75 hyperthyroidism and roughly 17 progressor patients. After blood sampling, hyperthyroidism patients were treated with methimazole at a starting dose of 30 mg daily, and ophthalmopathy patients were treated with high-dose intravenous methylprednisolone. An independent validation cohort of 18 to 20 hyperthyroidism patients and roughly 16 patients who later progressed to ophthalmopathy tested prospective prediction of ophthalmopathy.

Amplification of TCR beta CDR3 regions was carried out from RNA transcripts. The first round of RT-PCR for the TCR CDR3 was performed with the HTBI primer set and the Qiagen OneStep RT-PCR kit. A second multiplex PCR round built the libraries, followed by size selection and purification. Libraries were sequenced paired-end with 100 bp reads on an Illumina HiSeq2000. The original pipeline was this. Raw data were processed with SOAPnuke, discarding reads with adapters, uncalled bases, mean Phred below 15, or no exact constant-primer or identifier match. COPE v1.2.5 was used to merge the high-quality paired reads, and each unique nucleotide sequence was defined as a clonotype. MiTCR v1.1 was used to align clonotypes to the IMGT TRBV, TRBD and TRBJ reference segments. Only V-J combinations with frequency above 0.0001, covering about 99% of repertoires, were analysed. A TCS score was defined as the ratio between F50 (clonal expansion) and ExV (chaos), using BLOSUM62-based TCRdist between CDR3 peptides within each V-J. Welch's t-statistics and random forest reduced 500 to 650 V-J features to about 13, which were used in a naive Bayes classifier (R e1071). The similarity between thyroid and blood repertoires was quantified using the Morisita-Horn index. Clones were called with MiXCR by TCRdb after fastp trimmed the public reads at Q25, and only in-frame beta chains were retained. Rows with a matching CDR3 protein are joined into one entry that keeps the most common DNA and genes. The V and J calls come from TCRdb's annotation, not from the publication. The sample yields about 580,000 distinct CDR3 sequences; about 45% were counted once. More than 7% of the sample lies in the top ten.

What the work shows at the level of the full study, not this receptor alone: Sample size was not statistically predetermined, and blinding of investigators to group allocation was not performed. Most expanded thyroid clonotypes (frequency above 0.001) were also detected in blood, suggesting blood repertoires may reflect thyroid immune responses. In validation, progression to ophthalmopathy was predicted by the model with nearly 71% sensitivity and roughly 76% specificity, a median of approximately 6.5 months before onset. A 13 V-J signature model separated ophthalmopathy from stable hyperthyroidism, with about 88% sensitivity and about 81% specificity in cross-validation and 80%/75% in testing.

Stable Graves' hyperthyroidism was defined as no progression to ophthalmopathy during 18 months of follow-up. Hyperthyroidism patients were newly diagnosed, had a disease duration of under 2 months, and were aged 18 to 65 years. The study excluded patients with uncontrolled infections, other autoimmune diseases, pregnancy or lactation. Diagnoses were established on the basis of clinical symptoms, serum thyroxine and TRAb, thyroid ultrasound, and orbital computed tomography. Total RNA was extracted using Trizol reagent, and RNA quality was assessed on an Agilent 2100 Bioanalyzer. This clonotype was obtained from a woman aged 18-30 years with Graves' hyperthyroidism. Sequencing input: peripheral blood or thyroid tissue (not recorded which). The rearrangement combines TRBV7-2 with TRBJ2-7, with 11 bases aligning to TRBD1. The DNA reads TGTGCCAGCAGCTTAGCGGGACAGGGGGGCCCTTCCTACGAGCAGTACTTC. It translates to CASSLAGQGGPSYEQYF.